This entry lists 5 T cell receptor beta chains sequenced from one sample in a study of blood T cells in healthy people across ages. The second PCR ran roughly 6 to 11 cycles with a sample-barcoded 5' primer and J-beta primers. TCRdb called the 5' RACE reads again in MiXCR, with one record for every CDR3 protein. The profile shows around 990,000 distinct CDR3 sequences, about 25% of them singletons. The data were also submitted as part of a second study, on T cells of mothers and their children.

The sample consisted of blood. These receptors were taken from a girl aged 2-10 years in good health.

This chain joins TRBV6-5 and TRBJ1-2, with D possibly matching TRBD1 (6 bases). The CDR3 is 12 residues long. Trimming stripped 9 bases from V and 5 bases from J, with 13 bases between. From germline, CDR1 is MNHEY and CDR2 SVGAGI. The DNA for the CDR3 is TGTGCCAGTCAGGGGCAGGATTATGGCTACACCTTC. It specifies CASQGQDYGYTF.

This clonotype was observed a handful of times. The gene calls are TRBV7-3 and TRBJ2-3, with a weak D call TRBD1 (5 bases). CDR1 and CDR2 from the germline V gene are SGHTA and FQGTGA. The CDR3 contains 13 residues. Trimming cost V 1 base and J 8 bases, with 10 bases left between them. The DNA of the CDR3 is TGTGCCAGCAGCTTAAAAGGGGTTGGTACGCAGTATTTT. This encodes CASSLKGVGTQYF.

The chain uses TRBV29-1 and TRBJ2-5; 9 bases agree with TRBD1. The CDR3 has 15 residues. CDR1 is SQVTM and CDR2 is ANQGSEA in the germline V gene. J was trimmed by 5 bases and V by 5 bases; bases with no gene match: 12. The chain's CDR3 is CSVQFPQGALETQYF. CDR3 coding DNA: TGCAGCGTTCAATTTCCACAGGGGGCTCTGGAGACCCAGTACTTC.

This clonotype was counted only a few times. The rearrangement joins TRBV4-1 to TRBJ2-1, with 11 nucleotides matching TRBD2. Germline V gene lookup returns CDR1 MGHRA and CDR2 YSYEKL. The CDR3 totals 13 residues. V shed 7 bases, J shed 8 bases, and the junction held 4 bases outside the gene matches. The CDR3 here is CASTLAGADEQFF. The CDR3 DNA sequence: TGCGCCAGCACACTAGCGGGAGCTGATGAGCAGTTCTTC.

The sample holds a few counts of this clonotype. J is TRBJ2-5 and V is TRBV5-4; D gene ambiguous. TRBJ2-1 matches the DNA end more closely, so the J call is doubtful. CDR3 length: 11 amino acids. Germline CDR1 SGHNT, CDR2 YYREEE (reference sequence). The CDR3 sequence: CASSLETEQFF. For the CDR3, the DNA is TGTGCCAGCAGCTTAGAGACAGAGCAGTTCTTC.